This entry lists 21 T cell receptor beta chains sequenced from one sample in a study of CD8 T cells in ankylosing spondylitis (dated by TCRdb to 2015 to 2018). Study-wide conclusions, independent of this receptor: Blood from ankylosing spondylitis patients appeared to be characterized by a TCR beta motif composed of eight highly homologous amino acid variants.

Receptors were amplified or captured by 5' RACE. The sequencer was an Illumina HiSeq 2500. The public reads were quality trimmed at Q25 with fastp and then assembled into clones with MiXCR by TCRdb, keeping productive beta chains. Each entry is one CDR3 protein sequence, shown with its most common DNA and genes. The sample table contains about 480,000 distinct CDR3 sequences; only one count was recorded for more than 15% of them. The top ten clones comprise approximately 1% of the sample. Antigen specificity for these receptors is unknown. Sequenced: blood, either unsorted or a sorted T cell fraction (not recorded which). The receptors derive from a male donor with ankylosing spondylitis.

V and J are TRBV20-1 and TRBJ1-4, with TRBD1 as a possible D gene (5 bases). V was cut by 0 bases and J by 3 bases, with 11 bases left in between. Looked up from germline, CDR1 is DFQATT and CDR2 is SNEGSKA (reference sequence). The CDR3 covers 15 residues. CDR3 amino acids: CSARDRGAANEKLFF. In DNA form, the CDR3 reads TGCAGTGCTAGAGATCGAGGGGCGGCTAATGAAAAACTGTTTTTT.

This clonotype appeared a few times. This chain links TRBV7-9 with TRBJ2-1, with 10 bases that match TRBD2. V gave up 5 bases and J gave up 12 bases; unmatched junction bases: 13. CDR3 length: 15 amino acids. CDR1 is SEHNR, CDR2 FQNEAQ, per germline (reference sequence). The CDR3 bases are TGTGCCAGCAGCCCTGAGGCTAGCGGGAGATTTGGGCAGTTCTTC. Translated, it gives CASSPEASGRFGQFF. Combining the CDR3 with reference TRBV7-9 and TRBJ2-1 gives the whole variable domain DTGVSQNPRHKITKRGQNVTFRCDPISEHNRLYWYRQTLGQGPEFLTYFQNEAQLEKSRLLSDRFSAERPKGSFSTLEIQRTEQGDSAMYLCASSPEASGRFGQFFGPGTRLTVL.

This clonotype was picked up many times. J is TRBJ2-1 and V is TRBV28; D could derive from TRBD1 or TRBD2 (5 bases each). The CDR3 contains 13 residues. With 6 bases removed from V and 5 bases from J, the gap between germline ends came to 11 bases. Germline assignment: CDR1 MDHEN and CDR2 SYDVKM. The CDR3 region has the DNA TGTGCCAGCAGAGGTCTGGGGGACAATGAGCAGTTCTTC. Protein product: CASRGLGDNEQFF.

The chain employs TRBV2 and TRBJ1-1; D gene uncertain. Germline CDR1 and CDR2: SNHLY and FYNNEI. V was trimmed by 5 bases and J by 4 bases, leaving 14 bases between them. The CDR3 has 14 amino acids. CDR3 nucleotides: TGTGCCAGCAGTCGTGACCCCCCGGGCACTGAAGCTTTCTTT. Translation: CASSRDPPGTEAFF.

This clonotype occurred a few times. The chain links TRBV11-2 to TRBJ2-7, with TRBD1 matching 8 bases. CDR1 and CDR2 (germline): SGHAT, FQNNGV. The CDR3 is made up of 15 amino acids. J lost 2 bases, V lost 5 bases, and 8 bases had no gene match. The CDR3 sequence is CASSPGTGMAYEQYF. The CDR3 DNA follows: TGTGCCAGCAGCCCAGGGACAGGAATGGCCTACGAGCAGTACTTC.

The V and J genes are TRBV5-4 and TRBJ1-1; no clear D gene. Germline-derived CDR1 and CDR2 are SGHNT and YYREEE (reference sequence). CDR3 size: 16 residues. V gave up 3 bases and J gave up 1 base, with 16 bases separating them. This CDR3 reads CASSSSTTTGNTEAFF. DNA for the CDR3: TGTGCCAGCAGCTCCAGCACAACAACGGGGAACACTGAAGCTTTCTTT.

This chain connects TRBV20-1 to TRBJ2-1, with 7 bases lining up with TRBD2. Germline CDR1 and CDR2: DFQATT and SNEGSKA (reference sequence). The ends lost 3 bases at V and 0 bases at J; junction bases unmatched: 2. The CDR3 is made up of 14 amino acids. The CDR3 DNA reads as TGCAGTGCTAGGGGCGGGGGCTCCTACAATGAGCAGTTCTTC. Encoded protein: CSARGGGSYNEQFF.

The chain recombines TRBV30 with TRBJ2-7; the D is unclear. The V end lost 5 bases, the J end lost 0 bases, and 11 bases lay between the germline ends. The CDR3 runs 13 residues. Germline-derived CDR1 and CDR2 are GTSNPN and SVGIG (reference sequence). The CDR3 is CAWDWGSSYEQYF. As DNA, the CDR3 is TGTGCCTGGGATTGGGGAAGCTCCTACGAGCAGTACTTC.

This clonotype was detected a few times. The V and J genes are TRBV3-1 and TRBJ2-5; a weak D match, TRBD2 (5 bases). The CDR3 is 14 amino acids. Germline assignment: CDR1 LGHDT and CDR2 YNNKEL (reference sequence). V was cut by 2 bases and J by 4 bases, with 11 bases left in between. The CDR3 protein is CASSQWQEVETQYF. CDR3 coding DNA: TGTGCCAGCAGCCAATGGCAGGAGGTAGAGACCCAGTACTTC.

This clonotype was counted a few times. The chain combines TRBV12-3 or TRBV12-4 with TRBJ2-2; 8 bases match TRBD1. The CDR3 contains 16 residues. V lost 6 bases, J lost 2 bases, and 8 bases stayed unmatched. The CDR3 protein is CASRAGQGLNTGELFF. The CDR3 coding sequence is TGTGCCAGCAGAGCCGGACAGGGCCTTAACACCGGGGAGCTGTTTTTT.

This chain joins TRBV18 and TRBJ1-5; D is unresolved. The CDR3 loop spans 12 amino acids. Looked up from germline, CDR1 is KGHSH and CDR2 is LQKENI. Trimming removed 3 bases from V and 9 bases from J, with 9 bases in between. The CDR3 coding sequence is TGTGCCAGCTCACCTGTCAATGGGCCCCAGCATTTT. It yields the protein CASSPVNGPQHF.

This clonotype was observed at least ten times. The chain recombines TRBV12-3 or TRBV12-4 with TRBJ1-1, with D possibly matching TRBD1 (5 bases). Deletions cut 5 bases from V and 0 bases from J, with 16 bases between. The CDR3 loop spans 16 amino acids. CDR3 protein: CASSRREGPLNTEAFF. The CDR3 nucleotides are TGTGCCAGCAGTCGCCGGGAGGGGCCATTGAACACTGAAGCTTTCTTT.

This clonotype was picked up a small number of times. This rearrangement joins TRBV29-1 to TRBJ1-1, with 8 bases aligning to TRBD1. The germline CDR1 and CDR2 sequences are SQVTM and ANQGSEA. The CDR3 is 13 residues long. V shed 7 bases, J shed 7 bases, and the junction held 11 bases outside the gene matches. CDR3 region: CSAVLDRVSEAFF. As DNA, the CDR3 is TGCAGCGCTGTCCTGGACAGGGTTAGTGAAGCTTTCTTT.

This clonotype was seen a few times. The CDR3 coding sequence is TGCAGTGCTAGAGAGGCTAGCGGGGTGAACACCGGGGAGCTGTTTTTT. Translating gives CSAREASGVNTGELFF. The gene calls are TRBV20-1 and TRBJ2-2; 9 bases align to TRBD2. V lost 0 bases, J lost 1 base, and 3 bases stayed unmatched. Germline loops: CDR1 DFQATT, CDR2 SNEGSKA (reference sequence). This CDR3 region has 16 residues.

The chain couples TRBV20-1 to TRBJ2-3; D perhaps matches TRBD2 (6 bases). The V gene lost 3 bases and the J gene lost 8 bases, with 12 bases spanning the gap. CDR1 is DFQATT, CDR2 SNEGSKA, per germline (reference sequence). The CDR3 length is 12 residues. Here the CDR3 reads CSASAGKGTQYF. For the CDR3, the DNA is TGCAGTGCTAGCGCGGGAAAGGGTACGCAGTATTTT.

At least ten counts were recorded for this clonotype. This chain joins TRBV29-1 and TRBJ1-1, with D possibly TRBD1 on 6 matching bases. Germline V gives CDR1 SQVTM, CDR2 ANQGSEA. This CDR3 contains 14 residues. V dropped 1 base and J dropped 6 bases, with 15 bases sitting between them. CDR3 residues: CSVEVAGVIAEAFF. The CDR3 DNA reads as TGCAGCGTTGAAGTGGCAGGGGTGATCGCTGAAGCTTTCTTT.

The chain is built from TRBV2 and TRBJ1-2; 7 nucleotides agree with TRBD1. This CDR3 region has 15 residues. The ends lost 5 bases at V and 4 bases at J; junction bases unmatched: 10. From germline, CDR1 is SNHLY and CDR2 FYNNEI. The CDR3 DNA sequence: TGTGCCAGCAGTCCCCTACCCCAGGGGGGCTATGGCTACACCTTC. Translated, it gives CASSPLPQGGYGYTF.

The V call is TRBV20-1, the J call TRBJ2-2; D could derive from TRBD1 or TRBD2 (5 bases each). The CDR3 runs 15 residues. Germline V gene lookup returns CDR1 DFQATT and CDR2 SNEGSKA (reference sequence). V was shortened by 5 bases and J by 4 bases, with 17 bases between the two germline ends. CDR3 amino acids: CSAPKGLAVTGELFF. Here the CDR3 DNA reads TGCAGTGCTCCGAAGGGGCTAGCTGTCACCGGGGAGCTGTTTTTT.

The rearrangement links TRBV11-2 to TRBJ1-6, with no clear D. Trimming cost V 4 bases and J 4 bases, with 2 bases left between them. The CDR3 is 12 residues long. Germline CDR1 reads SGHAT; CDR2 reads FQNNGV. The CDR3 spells CASSSYNSPLHF. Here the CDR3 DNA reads TGTGCCAGCAGCTCTTATAATTCACCCCTCCACTTT. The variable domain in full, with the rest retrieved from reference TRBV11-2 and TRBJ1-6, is EAGVAQSPRYKIIEKRQSVAFWCNPISGHATLYWYQQILGQGPKLLIQFQNNGVVDDSQLPKDRFSAERLKGVDSTLKIQPAKLEDSAVYLCASSSYNSPLHFGNGTRLTVT.

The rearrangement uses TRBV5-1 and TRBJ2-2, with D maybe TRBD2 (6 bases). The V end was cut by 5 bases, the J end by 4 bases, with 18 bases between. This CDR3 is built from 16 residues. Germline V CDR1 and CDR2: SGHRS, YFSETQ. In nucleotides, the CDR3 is TGCGCCAGCAGTCAAGAGAAGCGGGCTTTCACCGGGGAGCTGTTTTTT. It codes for CASSQEKRAFTGELFF.

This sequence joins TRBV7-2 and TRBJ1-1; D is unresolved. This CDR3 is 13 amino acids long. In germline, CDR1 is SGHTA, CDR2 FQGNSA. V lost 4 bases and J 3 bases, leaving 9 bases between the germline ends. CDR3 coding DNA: TGTGCCAGCAGCTACACACAGTACACTGAAGCTTTCTTT. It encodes CASSYTQYTEAFF.